This T cell receptor (beta chain) was observed in a study of T-cell memory formation after mild COVID-19. Findings and limits, study-wide: Pre-infection memory held some responding clones, suggesting pre-existing cross-reactive T cells responded.

The CDR3 loop spans 12 amino acids. V gave up 6 bases and J gave up 8 bases, with 10 bases separating them. TCRdb recomputed calls from the 5' RACE reads with MiXCR, one row per CDR3 protein. The repertoire holds more than 300,000 distinct CDR3 sequences, 20% to 25% seen once, with about 21% in the top ten. This clonotype was seen a few times. The antigen remains unidentified. V usage is TRBV12-3 or TRBV12-4 and J usage is TRBJ2-2, with unresolved D. Source material: PBMCs or a T cell subset sorted from them (not recorded which). The receptor comes from a man younger than 35 who had mild COVID-19 (a few samples of this study predate the infection). Cell type and time point are not known. The CDR3 DNA reads TGTGCCAGCAGCCCCGAAGTTGGGGAGCTGTTTTTT. Amino acids: CASSPEVGELFF.